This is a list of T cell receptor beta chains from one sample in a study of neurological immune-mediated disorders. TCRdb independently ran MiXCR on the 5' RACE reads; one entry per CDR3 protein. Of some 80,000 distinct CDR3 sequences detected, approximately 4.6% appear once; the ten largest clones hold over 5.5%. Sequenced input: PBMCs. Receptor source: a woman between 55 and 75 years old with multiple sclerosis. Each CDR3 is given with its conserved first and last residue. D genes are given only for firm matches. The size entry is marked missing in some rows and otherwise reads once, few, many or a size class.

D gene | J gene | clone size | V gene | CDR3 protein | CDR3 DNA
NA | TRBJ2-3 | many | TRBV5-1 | CASSSAPAGNTDTQYF | TGCGCCAGCAGCTCCGCCCCGGCGGGGAACACAGATACGCAGTATTTT
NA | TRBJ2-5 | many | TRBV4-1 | CASSRLEGGYQTQYF | TGCGCCAGCAGCCGGCTGGAGGGGGGGTACCAGACCCAGTACTTC
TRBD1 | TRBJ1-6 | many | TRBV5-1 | CASSTTTGAAGSPLHF | TGCGCCAGCAGCACAACGACAGGGGCGGCGGGTTCACCCCTCCACTTT
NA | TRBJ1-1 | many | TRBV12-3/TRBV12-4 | CASSPLTEAFF | TGTGCCAGCAGCCCTTTGACTGAAGCTTTCTTT
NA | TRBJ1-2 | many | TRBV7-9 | CASSPGTVHYTF | TGTGCCAGCAGCCCCGGGACGGTCCACTACACCTTC
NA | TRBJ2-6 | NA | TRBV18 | CASSSQGTGANVLTF | TGTGCCAGCTCCAGCCAGGGCACTGGGGCCAACGTCCTGACTTTC
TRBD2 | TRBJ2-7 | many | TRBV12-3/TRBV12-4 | CASSRIPGLASYEQYF | TGTGCCAGCAGTCGAATACCGGGACTAGCTTCCTACGAGCAGTACTTC
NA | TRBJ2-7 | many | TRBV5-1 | CASSLTSYEQYF | TGCGCCAGCAGCTTGACCAGTTACGAGCAGTACTTC
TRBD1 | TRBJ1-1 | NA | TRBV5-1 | CASSPDRGYTEAFF | TGCGCCAGCAGCCCCGACAGGGGGTACACTGAAGCTTTCTTT
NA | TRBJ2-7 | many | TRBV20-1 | CSAKWGVEQYF | TGCAGTGCCAAGTGGGGGGTCGAGCAGTACTTC
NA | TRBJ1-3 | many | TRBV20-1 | CSARGRGNTIYF | TGCAGTGCTAGGGGACGGGGAAACACCATATATTTT
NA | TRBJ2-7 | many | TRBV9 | CASSVGGGRPTYEQYF | TGTGCCAGCAGCGTTGGAGGGGGCCGGCCAACCTACGAGCAGTACTTC
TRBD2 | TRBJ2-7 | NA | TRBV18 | CASSPPIAGRGNEQYF | TGTGCCAGCTCACCACCGATCGCAGGGAGGGGCAACGAGCAGTACTTC
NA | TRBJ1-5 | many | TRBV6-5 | CASSPDSGNQPQHF | TGTGCCAGCAGCCCAGACAGCGGTAATCAACCCCAGCATTTT
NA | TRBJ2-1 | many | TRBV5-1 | CASSLVSTGSYNEQFF | TGCGCCAGCAGCTTGGTCTCAACCGGCTCCTACAATGAGCAGTTCTTC
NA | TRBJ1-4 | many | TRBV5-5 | CASSLFRSEKLFF | TGTGCCAGCAGCTTGTTTCGAAGCGAAAAACTGTTTTTT
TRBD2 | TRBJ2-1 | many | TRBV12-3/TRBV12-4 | CASSHPGLAGYGEQFF | TGTGCCAGCAGTCACCCGGGACTAGCGGGGTATGGTGAGCAGTTCTTC
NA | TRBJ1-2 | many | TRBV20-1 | CSAAPPRTSGVGYTF | TGCAGTGCAGCCCCTCCTAGGACGAGCGGGGTAGGCTACACCTTC
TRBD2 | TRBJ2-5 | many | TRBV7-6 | CASSRQTSGLIETQYF | TGTGCCAGCAGCCGCCAGACTAGCGGATTGATAGAGACCCAGTACTTC
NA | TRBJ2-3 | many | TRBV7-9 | CASSSLWTGSTDTQYF | TGTGCCAGCAGCTCACTATGGACCGGTAGCACAGATACGCAGTATTTT
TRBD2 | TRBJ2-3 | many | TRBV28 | CASSSASGTSPTDTQYF | TGTGCCAGCAGTTCTGCCTCCGGGACTAGCCCCACAGATACGCAGTATTTT
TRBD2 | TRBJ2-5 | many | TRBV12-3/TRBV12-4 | CASSGLAGVQETQYF | TGTGCCAGCAGTGGACTAGCGGGGGTTCAAGAGACCCAGTACTTC
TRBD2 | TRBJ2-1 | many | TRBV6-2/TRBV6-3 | CASRQSLAAGDNEQFF | TGTGCCAGCAGACAAAGCCTAGCAGCGGGAGACAATGAGCAGTTCTTC
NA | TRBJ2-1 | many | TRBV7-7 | CASSLSSAQGPNEQFF | TGTGCCAGCAGCTTATCGTCGGCGCAGGGTCCCAATGAGCAGTTCTTC
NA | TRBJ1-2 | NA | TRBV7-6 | CASSLAGRQGEGYTF | TGTGCCAGCAGCTTAGCGGGTCGGCAGGGAGAGGGCTACACCTTC
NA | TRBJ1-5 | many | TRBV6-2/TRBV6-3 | CASSYSKGVRNQPQHF | TGTGCCAGCAGTTACTCGAAAGGGGTGAGGAATCAGCCCCAGCATTTT
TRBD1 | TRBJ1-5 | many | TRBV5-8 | CASSLRPGTGGGSNQPQHF | TGTGCCAGCAGCCTCCGTCCCGGGACAGGGGGCGGAAGCAATCAGCCCCAGCATTTT
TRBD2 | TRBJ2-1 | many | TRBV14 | CASSPQAGAYNEQFF | TGTGCCAGCAGCCCCCAGGCGGGGGCCTACAATGAGCAGTTCTTC
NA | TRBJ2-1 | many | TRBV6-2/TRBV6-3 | CASQAGGRDEQFF | TGTGCCAGCCAAGCAGGGGGGAGGGATGAGCAGTTCTTC
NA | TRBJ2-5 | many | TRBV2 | CASNRNGGGETQYF | TGTGCCAGCAACCGAAACGGGGGAGGAGAGACCCAGTACTTC
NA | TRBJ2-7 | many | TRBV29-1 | CSVEFRAGEQYF | TGCAGCGTTGAATTTCGGGCTGGCGAGCAGTACTTC
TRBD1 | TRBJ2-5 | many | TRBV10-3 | CAIKAGTGFGAQYF | TGTGCCATAAAAGCCGGGACAGGGTTCGGGGCCCAGTACTTC
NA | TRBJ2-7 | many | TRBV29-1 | CSVRRSSSYEQYF | TGCAGCGTTCGACGATCGAGCTCCTACGAGCAGTACTTC
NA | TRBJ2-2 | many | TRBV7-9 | CASSYWTTNTGELFF | TGTGCCAGCAGCTATTGGACGACGAACACCGGGGAGCTGTTTTTT
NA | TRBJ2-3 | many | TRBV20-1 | CSARTRGGQGLDTQYF | TGCAGTGCTAGAACTCGGGGGGGACAGGGTCTAGATACGCAGTATTTT
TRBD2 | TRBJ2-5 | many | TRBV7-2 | CASSSDRTRTETQYF | TGTGCCAGCAGCTCAGATCGGACTAGGACAGAGACCCAGTACTTC
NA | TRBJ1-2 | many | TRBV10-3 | CAISDGGGYGYTF | TGTGCCATCAGTGACGGGGGAGGCTATGGCTACACCTTC
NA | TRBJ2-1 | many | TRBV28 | CASSPDMATYNEQFF | TGTGCCAGCAGTCCGGACATGGCCACCTACAATGAGCAGTTCTTC